This T cell receptor beta chain is from a study of shared T cell receptors in the human thymus. This CDR3 comprises 14 residues. Unmatched junction bases numbered 6, after V lost 5 bases and J lost 4 bases. CDR1 GTSNPN and CDR2 SVGIG come from the germline V gene (reference sequence). Sequencing was performed with immunoSEQ multiplex PCR; in TCRdb, only in-frame clones are kept and a portion is missing. The data show about 500,000 clones, around three quarters seen once. The same data also contributed to another study, on human thymus T cells. From that second work: Donation was from healthy Finnish infants who were having corrective surgery that addressed congenital heart defects. Thymic material originated from resections removed in the course of corrective heart surgery. The authors found apparently biased V and J gene usage in thymic and blood repertoires.

The clonotype was recovered from a boy less than two years old with a congenital heart defect. Sequencing input: thymocytes. The chain employs TRBV30 and TRBJ2-1; the match to TRBD1 covers 9 bases. The CDR3: CAWVQGALYNEQFF. The CDR3 DNA reads as TGTGCCTGGGTACAGGGGGCTCTTTACAATGAGCAGTTCTTC.